A single sample gave rise to the 4 T cell receptor beta chains below, sequenced in a study of blood T cell repertoires in COVID-19. The table came from immunoSEQ multiplex PCR; TCRdb's copy has only in-frame clones and leaves some out. The sample records tens of thousands of clones, around four fifths being singletons. Material for sequencing was peripheral blood. Receptors were obtained from a woman aged 80 or older with active or convalescent COVID-19.

V is TRBV28 and J is TRBJ2-7, with D perhaps TRBD1 (5 bases). V was clipped by 2 bases and J by 4 bases, with 12 bases between them. There are 14 residues in the CDR3. Per the germline V gene, CDR1 is MDHEN and CDR2 is SYDVKM. The chain's CDR3 is CASSLIRQIYEQYF. CDR3 DNA sequence: TGTGCCAGCAGTTTAATCCGACAGATATACGAGCAGTACTTC.

J is TRBJ2-5 and V is TRBV7-2; 10 bases are a match to TRBD2. This CDR3 has 17 residues. V dropped 1 base and J dropped 5; count of bases not matched to a gene: 10. Germline V gene sequence: CDR1 SGHTA, CDR2 FQGNSA. The DNA for the CDR3 is TGTGCCAGCAGCTTAGAACTAGCGGGACCTTACAGGGAGACCCAGTACTTC. This encodes CASSLELAGPYRETQYF.

Notes on this clone: One junction end disagrees with the germline gene, perhaps due to a read error. This chain connects TRBV7-7 to TRBJ2-5, with 11 bases lining up with TRBD2. In germline, CDR1 is SSHAT, CDR2 FNYEAQ (reference sequence). The CDR3 runs to 17 residues. CDR3 DNA: TGTGCTAGCAGCTTAATAGGTCTAGCGGGAGGCCAAGAGACCCAGTACTTC. Translation gives CASSLIGLAGGQETQYF.

The chain recombines TRBV2 with TRBJ2-3; TRBD2 matches 14 bases. The CDR3 totals 15 residues. The J segment lost 4 bases and the V segment lost 6 bases, leaving 3 bases of the junction unmatched. Germline V gene sequence: CDR1 SNHLY, CDR2 FYNNEI. This CDR3 reads CASSRLAGGPDTQYF. Here the CDR3 DNA reads TGTGCCAGCAGCCGACTAGCGGGAGGGCCAGATACGCAGTATTTT. The whole variable domain, filled in from reference TRBV2 and TRBJ2-3, reads EPEVTQTPSHQVTQMGQEVILRCVPISNHLYFYWYRQILGQKVEFLVSFYNNEISEKSEIFDDQFSVERPDGSNFTLKIRSTKLEDSAMYFCASSRLAGGPDTQYFGPGTRLTVL.